This T cell receptor beta chain was identified during a study of shared clonotypes between healthy human individuals. There are 15 residues in the CDR3. Germline-derived CDR1 and CDR2 are SGDLS and YYNGEE. V gave up 0 bases and J gave up 1 base; unmatched junction bases: 2. As regards this clone: As yet, its antigen is unknown. Other DNA sequences in the sample encode the same CDR3.

Sequencing was performed with immunoSEQ multiplex PCR; in TCRdb, only in-frame clones are kept and a portion is missing. The repertoire includes some 2,500,000 clones, 90% to 95% of them detected once, and more than 0.35% sits in the top ten. Regarding the study as a whole: It was expected that sequencing depth would affect clonotype sharing among donors. Researchers sampled only blood; tissue repertoires likely differ. Naive CD4 clonotypes were shared across a few donors at 4% to 5%. Shared clonotypes across all four donors exceeded non-shared ones in generation probability.

This chain links TRBV9 with TRBJ2-3, with 7 bases aligning to TRBD2. This TCR derives from a young man in good health. Some clones in this sample may be carry-over from other donors' samples. Sequenced input: naive CD4+ T cells from PBMCs. The subset here: CD45RA+ positively selected. As DNA, the CDR3 is TGTGCCAGCAGCGTAGGGCTAGCGGGCACAGATACGCAGTATTTT. Translation gives CASSVGLAGTDTQYF.